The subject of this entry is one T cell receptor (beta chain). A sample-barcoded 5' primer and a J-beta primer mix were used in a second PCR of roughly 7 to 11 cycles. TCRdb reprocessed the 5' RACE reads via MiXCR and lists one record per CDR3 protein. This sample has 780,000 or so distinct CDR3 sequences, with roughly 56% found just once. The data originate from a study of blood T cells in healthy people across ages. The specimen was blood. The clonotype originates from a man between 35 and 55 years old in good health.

CDR3 sequence reads: CASSQDLSGRDETQYF. CDR3 DNA sequence: TGTGCCAGCAGCCAAGATCTCAGCGGAAGGGACGAGACCCAGTACTTC. The gene calls are TRBV4-2 and TRBJ2-5; D possibly matches TRBD1 or TRBD2 (5 bases each). The CDR3 is made up of 16 amino acids. Per germline, CDR1 LGHNA and CDR2 YNFKEQ. With 0 bases removed from V and 5 bases from J, the gap between germline ends came to 16 bases.